This paragraph covers one T cell receptor beta chain sequence. Germline values: CDR1 MNHNY, CDR2 SVGAGI (reference sequence). The CDR3 is 14 amino acids. Trimming cost V 4 bases and J 7 bases, with 16 bases left between them. The data originate from a study of blood T cell repertoires in COVID-19. As originally analysed: For nucleated cells, counts were estimated from reference gene primer amplification. Only in-frame clones appear in the TCRdb table, and some are missing; sequencing was by immunoSEQ multiplex PCR. That table is the source of V, J and clone size, and D and trimming were worked out from the DNA. The sample shows about 79,000 clones, about 87% of them seen only once.

The source is a man aged 45-65 years with active COVID-19. What was sequenced was peripheral blood. V usage is TRBV6-6 and J usage is TRBJ1-1; perhaps TRBD1 as D (6 bases). This chain's CDR3 is CASSFSQDRSEAFF. The CDR3 nucleotides are TGTGCCAGCAGTTTCTCTCAGGACAGAAGTGAAGCTTTCTTT.